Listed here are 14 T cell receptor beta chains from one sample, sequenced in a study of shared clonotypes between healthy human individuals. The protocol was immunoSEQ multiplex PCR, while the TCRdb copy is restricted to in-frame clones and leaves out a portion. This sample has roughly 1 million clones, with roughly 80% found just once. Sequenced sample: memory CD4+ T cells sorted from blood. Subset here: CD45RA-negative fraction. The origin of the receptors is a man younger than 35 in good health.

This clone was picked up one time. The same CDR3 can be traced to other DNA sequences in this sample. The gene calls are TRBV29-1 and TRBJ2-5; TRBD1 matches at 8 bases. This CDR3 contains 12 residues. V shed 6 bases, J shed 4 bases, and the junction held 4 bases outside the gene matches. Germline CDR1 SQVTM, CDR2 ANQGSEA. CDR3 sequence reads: CSVGQGGETQYF. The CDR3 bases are TGCAGCGTCGGACAGGGAGGAGAGACCCAGTACTTC.

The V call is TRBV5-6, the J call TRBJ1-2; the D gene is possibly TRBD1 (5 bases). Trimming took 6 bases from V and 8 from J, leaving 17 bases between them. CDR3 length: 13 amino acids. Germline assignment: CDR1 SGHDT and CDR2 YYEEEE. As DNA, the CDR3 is TGTGCCAGCAACTGGCCTCAGGGAACCGGCTACACCTTC. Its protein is CASNWPQGTGYTF.

This CDR3 is CASSLVSGSYEQYF. CDR3 DNA: TGTGCCAGCAGCTTGGTTTCAGGGTCCTACGAGCAGTACTTC. J is TRBJ2-7 and V is TRBV5-6, with D perhaps TRBD1 (5 bases). The CDR3 is 14 amino acids. The germline V gene encodes CDR1 SGHDT and CDR2 YYEEEE. Trimming shortened V by 0 bases and J by 1 base, and 8 bases separated the two germline ends.

The CDR3 DNA reads as TGTGCTAGTGGTTCGACAGCGCCGTTCTATGGCTACACCTTC. Protein: CASGSTAPFYGYTF. The chain recombines TRBV12-5 with TRBJ1-2; tentatively, D is TRBD1 (5 bases). The germline gives CDR1 LGHNT, CDR2 FRNRAP. Trimming shortened V by 4 bases and J by 4 bases, and 13 bases separated the two germline ends. This CDR3 is 14 amino acids long.

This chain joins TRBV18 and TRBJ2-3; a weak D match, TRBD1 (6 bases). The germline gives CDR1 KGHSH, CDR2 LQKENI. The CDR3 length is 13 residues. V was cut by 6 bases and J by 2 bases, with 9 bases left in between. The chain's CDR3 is CASSTGFTDTQYF. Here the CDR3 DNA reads TGTGCCAGCTCCACAGGGTTCACAGATACGCAGTATTTT.

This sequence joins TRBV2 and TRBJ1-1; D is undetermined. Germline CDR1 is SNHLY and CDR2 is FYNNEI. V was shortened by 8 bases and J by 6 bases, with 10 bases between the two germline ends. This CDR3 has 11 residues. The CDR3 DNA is TGTGCCAGCTTTGGACGGGCTGAAGCTTTCTTT. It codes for CASFGRAEAFF.

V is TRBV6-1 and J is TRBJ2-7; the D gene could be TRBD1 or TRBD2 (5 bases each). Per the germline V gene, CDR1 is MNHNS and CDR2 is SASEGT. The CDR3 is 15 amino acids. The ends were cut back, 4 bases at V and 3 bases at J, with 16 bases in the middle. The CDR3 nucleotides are TGTGCCAGCAGTGCCCCTCGGGACGCCATCTACGAGCAGTACTTC. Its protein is CASSAPRDAIYEQYF.

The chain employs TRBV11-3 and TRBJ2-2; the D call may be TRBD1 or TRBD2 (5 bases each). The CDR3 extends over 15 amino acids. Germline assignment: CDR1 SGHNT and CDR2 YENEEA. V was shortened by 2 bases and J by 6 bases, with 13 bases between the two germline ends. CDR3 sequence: CASSLQGVGAGELFF. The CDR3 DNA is TGTGCCAGCAGCTTACAGGGAGTGGGAGCCGGGGAGCTGTTTTTT.

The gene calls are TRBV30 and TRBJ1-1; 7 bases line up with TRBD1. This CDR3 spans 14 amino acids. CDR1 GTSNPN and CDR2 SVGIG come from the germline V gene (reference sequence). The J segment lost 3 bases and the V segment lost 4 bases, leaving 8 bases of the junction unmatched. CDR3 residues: CAWIGDSLYTEAFF. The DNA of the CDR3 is TGTGCCTGGATCGGGGACAGTCTTTACACTGAAGCTTTCTTT.

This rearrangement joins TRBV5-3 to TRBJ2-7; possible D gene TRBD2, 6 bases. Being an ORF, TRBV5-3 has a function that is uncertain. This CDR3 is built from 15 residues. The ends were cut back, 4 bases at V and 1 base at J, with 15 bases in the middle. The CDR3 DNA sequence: TGTGCCAGAAGCCCCGGCCGGGAGTTTTCCTACGAGCAGTACTTC. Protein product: CARSPGREFSYEQYF.

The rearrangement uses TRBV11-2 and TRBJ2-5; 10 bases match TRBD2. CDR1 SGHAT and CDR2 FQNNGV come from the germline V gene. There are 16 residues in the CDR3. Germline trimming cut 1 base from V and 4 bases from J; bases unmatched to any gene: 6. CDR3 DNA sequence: TGTGCCAGCAGCTTAGGGCTAGCGGGAGAGGGAGAGACCCAGTACTTC. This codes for CASSLGLAGEGETQYF.

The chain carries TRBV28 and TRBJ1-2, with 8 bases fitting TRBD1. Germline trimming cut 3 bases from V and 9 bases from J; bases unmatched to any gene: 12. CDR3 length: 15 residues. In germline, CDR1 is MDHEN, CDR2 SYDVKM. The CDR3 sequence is CASSFVDRVVSSYTF. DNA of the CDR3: TGTGCCAGCAGTTTCGTGGACAGGGTGGTTAGTAGCTACACCTTC.

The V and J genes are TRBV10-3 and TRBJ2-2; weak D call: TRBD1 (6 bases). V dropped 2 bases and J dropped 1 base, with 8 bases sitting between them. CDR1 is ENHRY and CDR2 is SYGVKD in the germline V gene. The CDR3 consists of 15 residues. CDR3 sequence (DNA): TGTGCCATCAGTGAGGGACAGCGGAACACCGGGGAGCTGTTTTTT. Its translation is CAISEGQRNTGELFF.

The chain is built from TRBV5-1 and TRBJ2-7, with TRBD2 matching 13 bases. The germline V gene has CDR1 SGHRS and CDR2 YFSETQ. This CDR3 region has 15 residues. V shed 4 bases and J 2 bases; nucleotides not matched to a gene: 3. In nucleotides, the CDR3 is TGCGCCAGCAGCATAGGGACTAGCGGGGCCTACGAGCAGTACTTC. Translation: CASSIGTSGAYEQYF.